This T cell receptor beta chain was sequenced during a study of blood T cell repertoires in COVID-19. The assay was immunoSEQ multiplex PCR, and TCRdb's table has in-frame clones only and misses some. The sample lists some 150,000 clones, 84% occurring once. Germline CDR1 SGHTA, CDR2 FQGNSA. The V end lost 2 bases, the J end lost 2 bases, and 13 bases lay between the germline ends. The CDR3 runs to 16 residues. This chain joins TRBV7-2 and TRBJ1-5; weak D call: TRBD1 (5 bases). Sequencing input: peripheral blood. This receptor was obtained from a man aged 70-80 years with acute or convalescent COVID-19. The CDR3 reads CASSLNDGGGNQPQHF. CDR3 coding DNA: TGTGCCAGCAGCTTAAATGATGGAGGGGGCAATCAGCCCCAGCATTTT.